This TCR beta chain was identified during a study of technical replicates of blood from a few donors. Sequenced by immunoSEQ multiplex PCR; TCRdb stores in-frame clones only, minus some. The table lists about 80,000 clones, 75% to 95% of them singletons. The clonotype was recovered from a human donor in good health. What was sequenced was T cells isolated from PBMCs.

CDR3 sequence (DNA): TGTGCCAGCAGCGTAGCGGACTCGAGAGGCTACACCTTC. As protein: CASSVADSRGYTF. The gene calls are TRBV9 and TRBJ1-2, with unresolved D. The germline V gene encodes CDR1 SGDLS and CDR2 YYNGEE. Deletions cut 0 bases from V and 8 bases from J, with 11 bases between. This CDR3 has 13 residues.